These 29 T cell receptor beta chains originate from one sample sequenced in a study of OX40 agonist ivuxolimab in advanced cancers. The assay was immunoSEQ multiplex PCR, and TCRdb's table has in-frame clones only and misses some. Among some 87,000 clones listed, 90% were seen once. The specimen was CD4+ or CD8+ T cells sorted from blood, collected in a trial of the OX40 agonist ivuxolimab. Receptors originate from an adult with an advanced solid tumor such as melanoma, head and neck, liver or kidney cancer.

The J gene is TRBJ2-2, the V gene TRBV4-2; 8 nucleotides match TRBD2. Per germline, CDR1 LGHNA and CDR2 YNFKEQ. The CDR3 length is 17 residues. Trimming removed 1 base from V and 5 bases from J; junction bases left unmatched: 9. CDR3: CASSQVPAGVTTGELFF. The CDR3 coding sequence is TGTGCCAGCAGCCAAGTCCCAGCGGGAGTAACGACCGGGGAGCTGTTTTTT.

The gene calls are TRBV28 and TRBJ1-5, with 7 bases identical to TRBD1. Germline assignment: CDR1 MDHEN and CDR2 SYDVKM. CDR3 length equals 16 residues. V lost 6 bases to trimming and J lost 7 bases; unmatched junction nucleotides: 15. The CDR3 spells CASRSNDGTASQPQHF. CDR3 DNA: TGTGCCAGCAGGTCTAATGACGGGACAGCGAGCCAGCCCCAGCATTTT.

V gene TRBV30 combines with J gene TRBJ2-4, with no clear D. There are 11 residues in the CDR3. V was cut by 1 base and J by 5 bases, with 3 bases left in between. Germline V gene lookup returns CDR1 GTSNPN and CDR2 SVGIG (reference sequence). CDR3 amino acids: CAWSAQNIQYF. The CDR3, as DNA: TGTGCCTGGAGTGCCCAAAACATTCAGTACTTC.

The rearrangement uses TRBV19 and TRBJ1-2; 7 bases fit TRBD1. In germline, CDR1 is LNHDA, CDR2 SQIVND (reference sequence). This CDR3 contains 15 residues. V lost 4 bases and J lost 5; bases outside the gene matches: 10. In nucleotides, the CDR3 is TGTGCCAGTAGTACGCAGCGGGACAGAGGATATGGCTACACCTTC. Translation: CASSTQRDRGYGYTF.

V is TRBV6-5 and J is TRBJ1-2, with D possibly matching TRBD1 (5 bases). Trimming stripped 2 bases from V and 8 bases from J, with 15 bases between. Per germline, CDR1 MNHEY and CDR2 SVGAGI. CDR3 size: 14 residues. The CDR3 coding sequence is TGTGCCAGCAGTTACAACGCAGGGATTGGCGGCTACACCTTC. Its translation: CASSYNAGIGGYTF.

The rearrangement links TRBV7-2 to TRBJ2-7; TRBD2 matches at 10 bases. V gave up 5 bases and J gave up 5 bases; unmatched junction bases: 15. There are 17 residues in the CDR3. Germline-derived CDR1 and CDR2 are SGHTA and FQGNSA. CDR3 sequence (DNA): TGTGCCAGCAGCCTTATACTTCCGGGACTAGCGATTCACGAGCAGTACTTC. Translated: CASSLILPGLAIHEQYF.

The genes are TRBV14 and TRBJ1-2; unclear D gene. Germline CDR1 reads SGHDN; CDR2 reads FVKESK. V lost 0 bases, J lost 5 bases, and 16 bases lay in between. CDR3 length: 16 amino acids. CDR3 nucleotide sequence: TGTGCCAGCAGCCAAGATGGGCAGCTTTACCGTTATGGCTACACCTTC. Amino acids: CASSQDGQLYRYGYTF.

CDR3 in amino acids: CASSTRLGGETQYF. The CDR3 DNA reads as TGTGCCAGCAGCACGAGACTGGGGGGAGAGACCCAGTACTTC. This chain joins TRBV11-2 and TRBJ2-5; possible D gene TRBD2, 6 bases. Germline V gives CDR1 SGHAT, CDR2 FQNNGV. This CDR3 has 14 amino acids. V was clipped by 5 bases and J by 4 bases, with 14 bases between them.

The V call is TRBV10-3, the J call TRBJ2-1, with D possibly being TRBD1 (6 bases). The CDR3 consists of 14 residues. The V gene lost 0 bases and the J gene lost 9 bases, with 12 bases spanning the gap. CDR1 and CDR2 from the germline V gene are ENHRY and SYGVKD. Here the CDR3 reads CAISESTGKVEQFF. The DNA of the CDR3 is TGTGCCATCAGTGAGTCCACAGGGAAGGTTGAGCAGTTCTTC.

The V and J genes are TRBV28 and TRBJ2-3, with D perhaps matching TRBD1 or TRBD2 (5 bases each). The CDR3 consists of 16 residues. V was shortened by 3 bases and J by 2 bases, with 15 bases between the two germline ends. Looked up from germline, CDR1 is MDHEN and CDR2 is SYDVKM. The CDR3, as DNA: TGTGCCAGCAGTTTCCCTGGGACGGTTGTCACAGATACGCAGTATTTT. Translating gives CASSFPGTVVTDTQYF.

The V gene is TRBV11-2, the J gene TRBJ2-7, with 16 nucleotides matching TRBD2. The CDR3 is 16 residues long. V shed 5 bases and J 2 bases; nucleotides not matched to a gene: 3. The germline V gene has CDR1 SGHAT and CDR2 FQNNGV. CDR3 nucleotides: TGTGCCAGCAGCCCGGGGACTAGCGGGAGGGCCTACGAGCAGTACTTC. Translation gives CASSPGTSGRAYEQYF.

The V gene is TRBV6-5, the J gene TRBJ2-2; no clear D. CDR3 length equals 16 residues. V lost 1 base, J lost 1 base, and 10 bases lay in between. CDR1 is MNHEY, CDR2 SVGAGI, per germline. CDR3 sequence (DNA): TGTGCCAGCAGTTACTGGGTCCTCAAGAACACCGGGGAGCTGTTTTTT. Protein: CASSYWVLKNTGELFF.

The gene calls are TRBV6-5 and TRBJ2-6; D remains unclear. Germline V gene lookup returns CDR1 MNHEY and CDR2 SVGAGI. This CDR3 contains 13 residues. Trimming took off 6 bases at V and 5 bases at J, with 8 bases between the two ends. This CDR3 reads CASRPGWANVLTF. For the CDR3, the DNA is TGTGCCAGCAGGCCCGGGTGGGCCAACGTCCTGACTTTC.

V gene TRBV7-3 combines with J gene TRBJ2-3; 10 bases match TRBD2. The CDR3 consists of 16 residues. The trim removed 6 bases at V and 0 bases at J, leaving 6 bases unmatched. CDR1 SGHTA and CDR2 FQGTGA come from the germline V gene. The CDR3 DNA sequence: TGTGCCAGCAGTCCTGGACTAGCGGAAAGCACAGATACGCAGTATTTT. This translates into CASSPGLAESTDTQYF. The variable domain in full, with the rest retrieved from reference TRBV7-3 and TRBJ2-3, is GAGVSQTPSNKVTEKGKYVELRCDPISGHTALYWYRQSLGQGPEFLIYFQGTGAADDSGLPNDRFFAVRPEGSVSTLKIQRTERGDSAVYLCASSPGLAESTDTQYFGPGTRLTVL.

The chain recombines TRBV6-5 with TRBJ2-1, with 7 bases identical to TRBD1. After removal of 6 bases from V and 2 bases from J, the junction contained 7 bases not matched to a gene. Germline assignment: CDR1 MNHEY and CDR2 SVGAGI. CDR3 size: 15 residues. The CDR3 nucleotides read TGTGCCAGCAGACGAGACAGGGAAGCCTACAATGAGCAGTTCTTC. This translates into CASRRDREAYNEQFF.

The gene calls are TRBV18 and TRBJ1-1; 8 bases match TRBD1. The germline CDR1 and CDR2 sequences are KGHSH and LQKENI. The CDR3 is 15 residues long. V shed 2 bases, J shed 0 bases, and the junction held 2 bases outside the gene matches. DNA of the CDR3: TGTGCCAGCTCACCAACGACAGGGGTGAACACTGAAGCTTTCTTT. This codes for CASSPTTGVNTEAFF.

The V gene is TRBV15, the J gene TRBJ2-4, with unresolved D. Germline V gene data show CDR1 as LNHNV and CDR2 as YYDKDF (reference sequence). The CDR3 length is 15 residues. Trimming left V 7 bases short and J 0 bases short, with 13 bases between. The CDR3 sequence: CATTSPWVAKNIQYF. The CDR3, as DNA: TGTGCCACCACGTCTCCATGGGTAGCCAAAAACATTCAGTACTTC.

This chain connects TRBV18 to TRBJ2-5, with 8 bases lining up with TRBD1. V lost 3 bases and J lost 4; bases outside the gene matches: 4. In germline, CDR1 is KGHSH, CDR2 LQKENI. The CDR3 is 14 residues long. CDR3 bases: TGTGCCAGCTCACCGACAGGGGTTAGAGAGACCCAGTACTTC. Translating gives CASSPTGVRETQYF. The full variable domain, completed using reference TRBV18 and TRBJ2-5, is NAGVMQNPRHLVRRRGQEARLRCSPMKGHSHVYWYRQLPEEGLKFMVYLQKENIIDESGMPKERFSAEFPKEGPSILRIQQVVRGDSAAYFCASSPTGVRETQYFGPGTRLLVL.

The genes are TRBV7-9 and TRBJ2-1; perhaps D is TRBD1 or TRBD2 (5 bases each). V shed 5 bases and J shed 0 bases, with 11 bases lying between them. Germline V CDR1 and CDR2: SEHNR, FQNEAQ (reference sequence). This CDR3 has 15 residues. The CDR3, as DNA: TGTGCCAGCAGCCCGTGGGACGTCTCCTACAATGAGCAGTTCTTC. Protein sequence: CASSPWDVSYNEQFF.

This clone was recorded a few times. The V gene is TRBV5-4, the J gene TRBJ1-1; D remains unclear. Germline V gives CDR1 SGHNT, CDR2 YYREEE (reference sequence). V lost 2 bases to trimming and J lost 6 bases, with 11 bases between them. The CDR3 runs to 13 residues. The CDR3 loop is CASSFEREAEAFF. For the CDR3, the DNA is TGTGCCAGCAGCTTTGAGAGGGAGGCTGAAGCTTTCTTT.

The CDR3 coding sequence is TGTGCCAGCAGCCGGAGCCTGATTAACTATGGCTACACCTTC. Translating gives CASSRSLINYGYTF. The rearrangement joins TRBV2 to TRBJ1-2; no clear D gene. The CDR3 has 14 amino acids. Germline assignment: CDR1 SNHLY and CDR2 FYNNEI. V dropped 6 bases and J dropped 1 base, with 12 bases sitting between them.

V is TRBV12-5 and J is TRBJ1-5; 11 positions agree with TRBD1. This CDR3 is 20 amino acids long. Germline CDR1 is LGHNT and CDR2 is FRNRAP. V dropped 6 bases and J dropped 2; count of bases not matched to a gene: 18. The CDR3 bases are TGTGCTAGTGGCTTTACCAGGACAGGGGGCTTGTTGAGGGGCAATCAGCCCCAGCATTTT. It codes for CASGFTRTGGLLRGNQPQHF. Full variable domain (remainder filled in from reference TRBV12-5 and TRBJ1-5): DARVTQTPRHKVTEMGQEVTMRCQPILGHNTVFWYRQTMMQGLELLAYFRNRAPLDDSGMPKDRFSAEMPDATLATLKIQPSEPRDSAVYFCASGFTRTGGLLRGNQPQHFGDGTRLSIL.

V gene TRBV5-1 combines with J gene TRBJ2-7; 7 nucleotides align to TRBD1. V was clipped by 3 bases and J by 0 bases; unmatched bases: 6. Germline assignment: CDR1 SGHRS and CDR2 YFSETQ. CDR3 length equals 15 residues. The CDR3 DNA reads as TGCGCCAGCAGCTCTACAGGGGATAACTCCTACGAGCAGTACTTC. It codes for CASSSTGDNSYEQYF.

V is TRBV6-5 and J is TRBJ2-1; TRBD2 agrees at 13 bases. CDR3 length: 15 residues. CDR1 is MNHEY and CDR2 is SVGAGI in the germline V gene. V was clipped by 2 bases and J by 6 bases; unmatched bases: 1. The CDR3 reads CASSYRTSGSNEQFF. For the CDR3, the DNA is TGTGCCAGCAGTTACCGGACTAGCGGGAGCAATGAGCAGTTCTTC.

This sequence joins TRBV15 and TRBJ1-4; D is ambiguous. The CDR3 runs to 13 residues. V was trimmed by 1 base and J by 5 bases, leaving 5 bases between them. Per germline, CDR1 LNHNV and CDR2 YYDKDF (reference sequence). The CDR3 DNA reads as TGTGCCACCAGCAGAGGCCGGAATGAAAAACTGTTTTTT. Protein: CATSRGRNEKLFF.

This clone was picked up one time. The rearrangement uses TRBV19 and TRBJ2-1; 14 bases map to TRBD2. The J segment lost 7 bases and the V segment lost 7 bases, leaving 9 bases of the junction unmatched. The germline CDR1 and CDR2 sequences are LNHDA and SQIVND (reference sequence). The CDR3 contains 16 residues. The CDR3 DNA follows: TGTGCCAGTACCATGGGGACTAGCGGGAGTTTAAATGAGCAGTTCTTC. This sequence encodes CASTMGTSGSLNEQFF.

A single count supports this clone. This chain uses TRBV7-6 with TRBJ2-5, with 9 bases aligning to TRBD2. Germline V gene data show CDR1 as SGHVS and CDR2 as FNYEAQ. This CDR3 has 18 amino acids. Losses at the gene ends were 1 base for V and 5 bases for J; bases not matched to a gene: 14. The CDR3, as DNA: TGTGCCAGCAGCTTAGAGCGGCGGCTAGCGGGGCCCCAGGAGACCCAGTACTTC. Protein sequence: CASSLERRLAGPQETQYF.

The chain links TRBV5-1 to TRBJ1-1; 8 bases match TRBD1. This CDR3 is 15 amino acids long. CDR1 and CDR2 (germline): SGHRS, YFSETQ. After removal of 0 bases from V and 4 bases from J, the junction contained 5 bases not matched to a gene. CDR3 amino acids: CASSLAGQGRTEAFF. The DNA of the CDR3 is TGCGCCAGCAGCTTGGCCGGACAGGGTCGCACTGAAGCTTTCTTT. Supplemented by reference TRBV5-1 and TRBJ1-1, the full variable domain reads KAGVTQTPRYLIKTRGQQVTLSCSPISGHRSVSWYQQTPGQGLQFLFEYFSETQRNKGNFPGRFSGRQFSNSRSEMNVSTLELGDSALYLCASSLAGQGRTEAFFGQGTRLTVV.

This chain links TRBV6-1 with TRBJ1-3; D may be TRBD1 (5 bases). Per germline, CDR1 MNHNS and CDR2 SASEGT. This CDR3 contains 17 residues. V was shortened by 1 base and J by 0 bases, with 13 bases between the two germline ends. CDR3: CASSEVVRAHSGNTIYF. As DNA, the CDR3 is TGTGCCAGCAGTGAAGTAGTCAGGGCTCACTCTGGAAACACCATATATTTT.